The 17 T cell receptor beta chains below come from one sample, sequenced in a study of T cell repertoires in cytomegalovirus infection. From the reads, TCRdb called clonotypes with MiXCR, one entry per CDR3 protein. The table records under 200,000 distinct CDR3 sequences, 8% to 10% of them present only once. The source material was PBMCs. The receptors come from a human donor in good health (CMV status not recorded). Some clones in this sample may be carry-over from other donors' samples.

This clonotype has a handful of counts. The genes are TRBV2 and TRBJ2-1, with TRBD2 identical over 8 bases. Looked up from germline, CDR1 is SNHLY and CDR2 is FYNNEI. The length of the CDR3 is 14 residues. The V gene end was trimmed by 9 bases and the J gene end by 5 bases; junction bases not matched to a gene: 9. The CDR3 nucleotides are TGTGCCAGAAAAAGCGGGAGTGCCGACAATGAGCAGTTCTTC. This translates into CARKSGSADNEQFF.

This clonotype was picked up a small number of times. The chain joins TRBV7-2 to TRBJ2-1, with D maybe TRBD2 (6 bases). V gave up 5 bases and J gave up 6 bases, with 11 bases separating them. The CDR3 is 13 residues long. Per germline, CDR1 SGHTA and CDR2 FQGNSA. The CDR3 nucleotides are TGTGCCAGCAGCCAAGGACTATTCAATGAGCAGTTCTTC. It encodes CASSQGLFNEQFF.

The CDR3 region is CASSHLAGLYNEQFF. CDR3 DNA sequence: TGCGCCAGCTCTCACCTAGCGGGGTTATACAATGAGCAGTTCTTC. V usage is TRBV4-1 and J usage is TRBJ2-1; TRBD2 matches at 9 bases. This CDR3 has 15 amino acids. Germline CDR1 MGHRA, CDR2 YSYEKL. The V gene end was trimmed by 8 bases and the J gene end by 4 bases; junction bases not matched to a gene: 9.

The chain is built from TRBV3-1 and TRBJ2-1, with 7 nucleotides matching TRBD1. Germline CDR1 reads LGHDT; CDR2 reads YNNKEL (reference sequence). The CDR3 contains 14 residues. V lost 2 bases, J lost 7 bases, and 5 bases stayed unmatched. The CDR3 loop is CASSQRGRINEQFF. The DNA of the CDR3 is TGTGCCAGCAGCCAAAGGGGGCGCATTAATGAGCAGTTCTTC.

In its sample, this clonotype was seen many times. The V gene is TRBV7-2, the J gene TRBJ1-3; unclear D gene. CDR1 is SGHTA and CDR2 is FQGNSA in the germline V gene. Trimming shortened V by 0 bases and J by 4 bases, and 7 bases separated the two germline ends. The CDR3 is made up of 14 amino acids. CDR3 in amino acids: CASSLASDGNTIYF. The DNA for the CDR3 is TGTGCCAGCAGCTTAGCCTCCGACGGAAACACCATATATTTT.

This clonotype was counted at least ten times. The chain is built from TRBV7-9 and TRBJ2-1, with TRBD2 identical over 8 bases. Germline-derived CDR1 and CDR2 are SEHNR and FQNEAQ (reference sequence). The CDR3 length is 13 residues. The V gene end was trimmed by 6 bases and the J gene end by 8 bases; junction bases not matched to a gene: 6. The CDR3 DNA follows: TGTGCCAGCAGGGACGGGGGGGCTGATGAGCAGTTCTTC. This codes for CASRDGGADEQFF. The full variable domain, completed using reference TRBV7-9 and TRBJ2-1, is DTGVSQNPRHKITKRGQNVTFRCDPISEHNRLYWYRQTLGQGPEFLTYFQNEAQLEKSRLLSDRFSAERPKGSFSTLEIQRTEQGDSAMYLCASRDGGADEQFFGPGTRLTVL.

In its sample, this clonotype was seen a few times. The chain recombines TRBV4-3 with TRBJ2-7; the D call may be TRBD1 or TRBD2 (5 bases each). Germline V gives CDR1 LGHNA, CDR2 YSLEER. The CDR3 spans 17 residues. V lost 2 bases and J 4 bases, leaving 21 bases between the germline ends. The CDR3 DNA reads as TGCGCCAGCAGCCAACATCCCTCAGGGACCGGGGTTTACGAGCAGTACTTC. Amino acid sequence: CASSQHPSGTGVYEQYF.

The V gene is TRBV19, the J gene TRBJ1-1; no clear D gene. V lost 5 bases to trimming and J lost 0 bases, with 13 bases between them. The CDR3 spans 15 residues. The germline gives CDR1 LNHDA, CDR2 SQIVND (reference sequence). CDR3: CASSSPARLNTEAFF. CDR3 coding DNA: TGTGCCAGTAGTTCACCGGCAAGGCTGAACACTGAAGCTTTCTTT. Filled out from reference TRBV19 and TRBJ1-1, the complete variable domain reads DGGITQSPKYLFRKEGQNVTLSCEQNLNHDAMYWYRQDPGQGLRLIYYSQIVNDFQKGDIAEGYSVSREKKESFPLTVTSAQKNPTAFYLCASSSPARLNTEAFFGQGTRLTVV.

This sequence joins TRBV11-2 and TRBJ1-6; D unclear. The V and J ends lost 10 bases and 10 bases respectively, with 20 bases between them. Germline CDR1 SGHAT, CDR2 FQNNGV. The CDR3 length is 14 residues. This CDR3 is CANTFIGVHSPLHF. The CDR3 nucleotides read TGTGCCAACACATTCATAGGTGTGCACTCACCCCTCCACTTT.

This chain links TRBV20-1 with TRBJ1-4, with TRBD1 matching 7 bases. The J segment lost 8 bases and the V segment lost 1 base, leaving 7 bases of the junction unmatched. CDR1 and CDR2 from the germline V gene are DFQATT and SNEGSKA (reference sequence). CDR3 length: 14 amino acids. The chain's CDR3 is CSARVTGEEEKLFF. Written as DNA, the CDR3 is TGCAGTGCTAGAGTTACAGGGGAAGAAGAAAAACTGTTTTTT.

The chain recombines TRBV12-3 or TRBV12-4 with TRBJ2-3; the D gene is possibly TRBD2 (5 bases). The length of the CDR3 is 14 residues. V gave up 5 bases and J gave up 5 bases, with 14 bases separating them. Here the CDR3 DNA reads TGTGCCAGCAGTCCGGACTGGATGGGAGATACGCAGTATTTT. Protein product: CASSPDWMGDTQYF.

This clonotype was seen at least ten times. This rearrangement joins TRBV6-6 to TRBJ1-5; 10 nucleotides agree with TRBD1. The V gene's germline CDR1 is MNHNY and CDR2 SVGAGI (reference sequence). This CDR3 has 16 amino acids. After removal of 3 bases from V and 5 bases from J, the junction contained 7 bases not matched to a gene. CDR3 sequence reads: CASSYFTGTGDQPQHF. The CDR3 nucleotides are TGTGCCAGCAGTTATTTTACCGGGACAGGGGATCAGCCCCAGCATTTT.

The V and J genes are TRBV5-4 and TRBJ2-3; TRBD2 might be the D (6 bases). V was clipped by 2 bases and J by 4 bases, with 11 bases between them. Looked up from germline, CDR1 is SGHNT and CDR2 is YYREEE (reference sequence). The CDR3 covers 14 residues. This CDR3 is CASSFPGLADTQYF. CDR3 DNA: TGTGCCAGCAGCTTTCCGGGACTGGCAGATACGCAGTATTTT.

This clonotype came up many times. The chain combines TRBV28 with TRBJ1-1, with unresolved D. Germline V lookup: CDR1 MDHEN, CDR2 SYDVKM. Trimming took off 7 bases at V and 0 bases at J, with 12 bases between the two ends. The CDR3 length is 14 residues. In DNA form, the CDR3 reads TGTGCCAGCATCCCCCTCGGGGTGAACACTGAAGCTTTCTTT. Translation: CASIPLGVNTEAFF.

The table lists this clonotype with many counts. V and J are TRBV7-2 and TRBJ2-7, with 8 positions matching TRBD2. CDR3 size: 15 residues. Germline assignment: CDR1 SGHTA and CDR2 FQGNSA. V was pared by 5 bases and J by 3 bases, with 9 bases of the junction left unmatched. The CDR3 DNA sequence: TGTGCCAGCAGCCCCGGGGGGGGGCTAAACTACGAGCAGTACTTC. It encodes CASSPGGGLNYEQYF.

This clonotype was seen many times. The chain recombines TRBV20-1 with TRBJ1-2; D not resolved. Germline V gene sequence: CDR1 DFQATT, CDR2 SNEGSKA (reference sequence). The CDR3 length is 13 residues. With 6 bases removed from V and 0 bases from J, the gap between germline ends came to 11 bases. Written as DNA, the CDR3 is TGCAGTGCGGGCAACTTGGCTAACTATGGCTACACCTTC. Protein product: CSAGNLANYGYTF.

The chain has TRBV6-6 and TRBJ1-2, with D uncertain. Trimming stripped 6 bases from V and 0 bases from J, with 14 bases between. CDR1 is MNHNY, CDR2 SVGAGI, per germline (reference sequence). The CDR3 has 15 amino acids. The CDR3 nucleotides are TGTGCCAGCAGGCAGGACGCTTACACTAACTATGGCTACACCTTC. Protein product: CASRQDAYTNYGYTF.